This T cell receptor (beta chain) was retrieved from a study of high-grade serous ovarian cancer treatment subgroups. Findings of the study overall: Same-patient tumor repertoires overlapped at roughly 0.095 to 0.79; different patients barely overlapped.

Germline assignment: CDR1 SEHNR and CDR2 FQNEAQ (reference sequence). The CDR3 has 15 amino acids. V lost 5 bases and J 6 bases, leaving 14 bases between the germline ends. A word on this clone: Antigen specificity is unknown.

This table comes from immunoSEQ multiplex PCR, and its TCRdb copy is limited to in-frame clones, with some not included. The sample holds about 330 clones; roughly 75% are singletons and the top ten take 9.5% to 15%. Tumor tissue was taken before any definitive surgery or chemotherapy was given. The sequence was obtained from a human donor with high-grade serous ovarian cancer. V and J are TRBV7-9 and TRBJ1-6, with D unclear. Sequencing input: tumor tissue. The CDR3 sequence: CASSPTNPGNSPLHF. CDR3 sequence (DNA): TGTGCCAGCAGCCCGACAAACCCTGGTAATTCACCCCTCCACTTT.